The present entry profiles one TCR beta chain with its context. Amplification of TCR beta CDR3 regions used RNA as the template. TCR CDR3 underwent first-round RT-PCR with the HTBI primer set. TCRdb reprocessed the multiplex PCR reads via MiXCR and lists one record per CDR3 protein. The sample shows approximately 600,000 distinct CDR3 sequences, 12% to 15% of them seen only once. These data come from a study of T cells in Graves' hyperthyroidism and ophthalmopathy. The V segment lost 8 bases and the J segment 0 bases; nucleotides outside the gene matches: 6. There are 15 residues in the CDR3. The V gene's germline CDR1 is MDHEN and CDR2 SYDVKM.

The sequenced sample was blood. The rearrangement uses TRBV28 and TRBJ2-1; TRBD1 aligns across 8 bases. The TCR sequence derives from a woman between 18 and 29 years old with Graves' ophthalmopathy. The CDR3 is CASQTGAGSYNEQFF. As DNA, the CDR3 is TGTGCCAGCCAGACAGGGGCGGGCTCCTACAATGAGCAGTTCTTC.